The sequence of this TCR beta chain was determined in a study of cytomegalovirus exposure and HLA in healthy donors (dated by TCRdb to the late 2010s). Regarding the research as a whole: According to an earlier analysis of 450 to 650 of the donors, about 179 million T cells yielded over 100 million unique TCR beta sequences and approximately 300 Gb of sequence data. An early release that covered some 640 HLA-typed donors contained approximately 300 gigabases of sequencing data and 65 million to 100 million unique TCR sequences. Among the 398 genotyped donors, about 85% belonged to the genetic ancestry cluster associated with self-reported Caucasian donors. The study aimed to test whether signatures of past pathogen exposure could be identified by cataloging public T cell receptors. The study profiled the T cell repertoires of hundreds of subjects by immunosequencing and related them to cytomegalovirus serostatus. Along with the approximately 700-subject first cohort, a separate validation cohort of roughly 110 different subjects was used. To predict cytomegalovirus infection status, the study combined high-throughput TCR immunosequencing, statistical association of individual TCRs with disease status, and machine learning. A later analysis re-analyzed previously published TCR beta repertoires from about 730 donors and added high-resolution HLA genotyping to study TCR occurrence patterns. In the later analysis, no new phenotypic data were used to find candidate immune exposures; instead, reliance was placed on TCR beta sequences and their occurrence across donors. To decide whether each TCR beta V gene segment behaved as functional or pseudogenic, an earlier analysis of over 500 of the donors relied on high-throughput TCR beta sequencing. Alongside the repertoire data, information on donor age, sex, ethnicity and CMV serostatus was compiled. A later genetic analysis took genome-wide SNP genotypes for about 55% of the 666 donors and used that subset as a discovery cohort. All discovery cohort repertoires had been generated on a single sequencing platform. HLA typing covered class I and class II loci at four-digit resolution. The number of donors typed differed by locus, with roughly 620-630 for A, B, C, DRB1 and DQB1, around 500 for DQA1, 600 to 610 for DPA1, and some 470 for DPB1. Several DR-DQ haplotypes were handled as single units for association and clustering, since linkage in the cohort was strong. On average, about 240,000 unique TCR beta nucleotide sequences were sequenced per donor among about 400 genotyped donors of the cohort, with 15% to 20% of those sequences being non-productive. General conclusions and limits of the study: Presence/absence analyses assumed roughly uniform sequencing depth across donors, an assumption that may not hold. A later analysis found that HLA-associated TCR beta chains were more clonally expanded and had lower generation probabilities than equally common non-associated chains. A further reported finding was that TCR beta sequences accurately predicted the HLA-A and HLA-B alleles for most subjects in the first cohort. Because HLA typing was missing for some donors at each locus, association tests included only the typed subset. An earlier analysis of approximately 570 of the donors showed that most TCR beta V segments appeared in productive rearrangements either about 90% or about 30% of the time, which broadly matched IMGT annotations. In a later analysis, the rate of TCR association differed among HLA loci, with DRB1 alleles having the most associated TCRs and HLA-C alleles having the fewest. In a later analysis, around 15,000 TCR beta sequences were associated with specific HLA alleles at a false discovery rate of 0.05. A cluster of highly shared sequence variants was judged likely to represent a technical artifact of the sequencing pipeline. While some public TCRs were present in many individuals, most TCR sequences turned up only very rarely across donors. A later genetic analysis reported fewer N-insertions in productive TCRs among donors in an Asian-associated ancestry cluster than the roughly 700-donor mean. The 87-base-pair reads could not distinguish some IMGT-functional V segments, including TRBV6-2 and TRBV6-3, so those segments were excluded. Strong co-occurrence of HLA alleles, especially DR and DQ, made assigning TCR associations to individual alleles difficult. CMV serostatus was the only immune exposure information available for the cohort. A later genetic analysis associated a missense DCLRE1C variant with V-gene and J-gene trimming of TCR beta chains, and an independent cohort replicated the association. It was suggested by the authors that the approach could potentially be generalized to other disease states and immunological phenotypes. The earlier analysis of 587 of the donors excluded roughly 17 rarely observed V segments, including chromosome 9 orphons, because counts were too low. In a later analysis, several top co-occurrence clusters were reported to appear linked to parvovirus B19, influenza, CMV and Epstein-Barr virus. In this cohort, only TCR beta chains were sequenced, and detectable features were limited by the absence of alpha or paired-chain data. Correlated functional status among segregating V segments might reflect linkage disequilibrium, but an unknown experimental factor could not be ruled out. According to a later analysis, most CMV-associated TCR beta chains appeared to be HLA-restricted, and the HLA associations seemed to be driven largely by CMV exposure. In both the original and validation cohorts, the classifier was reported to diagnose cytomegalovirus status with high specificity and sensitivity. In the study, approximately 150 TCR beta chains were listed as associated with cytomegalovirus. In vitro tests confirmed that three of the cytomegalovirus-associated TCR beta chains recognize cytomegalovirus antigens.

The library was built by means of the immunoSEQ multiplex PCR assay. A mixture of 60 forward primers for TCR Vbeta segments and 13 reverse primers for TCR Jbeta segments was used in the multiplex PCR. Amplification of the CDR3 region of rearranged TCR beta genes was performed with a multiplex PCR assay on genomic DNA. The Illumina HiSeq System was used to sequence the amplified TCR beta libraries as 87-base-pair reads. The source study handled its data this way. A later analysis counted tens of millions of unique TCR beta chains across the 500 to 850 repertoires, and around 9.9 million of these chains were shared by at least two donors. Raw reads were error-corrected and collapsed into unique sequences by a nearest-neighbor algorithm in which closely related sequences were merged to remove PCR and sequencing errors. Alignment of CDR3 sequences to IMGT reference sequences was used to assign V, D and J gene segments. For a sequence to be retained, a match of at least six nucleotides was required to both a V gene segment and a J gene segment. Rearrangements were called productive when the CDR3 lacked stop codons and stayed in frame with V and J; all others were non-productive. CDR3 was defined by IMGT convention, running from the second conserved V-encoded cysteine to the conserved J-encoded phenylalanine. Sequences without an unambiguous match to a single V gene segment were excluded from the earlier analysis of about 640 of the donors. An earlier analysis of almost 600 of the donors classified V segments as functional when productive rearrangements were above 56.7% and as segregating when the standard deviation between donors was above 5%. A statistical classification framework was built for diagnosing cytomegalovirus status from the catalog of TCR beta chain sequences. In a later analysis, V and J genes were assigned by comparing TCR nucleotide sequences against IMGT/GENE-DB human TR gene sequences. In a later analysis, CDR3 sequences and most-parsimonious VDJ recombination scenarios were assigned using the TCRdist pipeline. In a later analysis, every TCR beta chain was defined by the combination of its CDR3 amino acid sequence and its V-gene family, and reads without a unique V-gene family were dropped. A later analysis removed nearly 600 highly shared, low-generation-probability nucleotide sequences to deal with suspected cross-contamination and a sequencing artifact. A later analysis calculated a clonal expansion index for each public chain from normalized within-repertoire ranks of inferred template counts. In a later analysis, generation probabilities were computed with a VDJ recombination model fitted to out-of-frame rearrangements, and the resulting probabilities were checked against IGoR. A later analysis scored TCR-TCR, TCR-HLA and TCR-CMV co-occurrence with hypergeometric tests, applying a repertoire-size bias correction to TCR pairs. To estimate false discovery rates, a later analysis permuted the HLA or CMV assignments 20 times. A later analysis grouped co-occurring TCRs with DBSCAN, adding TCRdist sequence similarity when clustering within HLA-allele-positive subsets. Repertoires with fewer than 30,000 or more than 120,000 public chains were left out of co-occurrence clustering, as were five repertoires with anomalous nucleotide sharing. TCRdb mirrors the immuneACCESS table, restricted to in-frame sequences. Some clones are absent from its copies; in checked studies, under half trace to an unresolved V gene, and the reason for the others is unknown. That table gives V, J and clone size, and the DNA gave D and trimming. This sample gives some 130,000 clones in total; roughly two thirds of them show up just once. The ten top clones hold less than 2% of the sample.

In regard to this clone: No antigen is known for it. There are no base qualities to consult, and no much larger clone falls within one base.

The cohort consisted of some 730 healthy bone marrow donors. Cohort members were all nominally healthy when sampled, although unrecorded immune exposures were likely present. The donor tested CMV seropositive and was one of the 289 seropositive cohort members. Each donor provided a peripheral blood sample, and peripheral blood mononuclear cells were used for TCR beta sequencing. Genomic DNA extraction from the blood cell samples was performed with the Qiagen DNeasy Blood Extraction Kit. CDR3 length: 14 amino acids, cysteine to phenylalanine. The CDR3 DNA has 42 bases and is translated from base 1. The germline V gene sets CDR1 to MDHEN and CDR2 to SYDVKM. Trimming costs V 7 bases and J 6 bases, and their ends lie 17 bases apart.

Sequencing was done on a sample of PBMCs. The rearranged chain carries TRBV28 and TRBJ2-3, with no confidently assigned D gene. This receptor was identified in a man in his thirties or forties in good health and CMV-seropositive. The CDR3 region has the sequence CASTPYSTLDTQYF. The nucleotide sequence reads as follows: TGTGCCAGCACTCCTTACTCGACTTTGGATACGCAGTATTTT.